What follows is one T cell receptor beta chain and its context. Its antigen is currently unknown. The sample originates from a study of CD8+CD57+ T cells in acquired aplastic anemia. Study as a whole: Recorded DNA amounts for sorted CD4+ and CD8+ cells had an average of 3.2 ug.

Germline lookup yields CDR1 SEHNR and CDR2 FQNEAQ (reference sequence). CDR3 length equals 12 residues. V lost 5 bases and J 3 bases, leaving 7 bases between the germline ends. Study-level findings and limits: CD8+ Simpson's diversity showed no significant patient-control difference.

For CDR3 and TCR beta VDJ profiling, genomic DNA was the template used. TCRdb fed the reads into MiXCR, producing one record per CDR3 protein. The sample contains 250,000 to 350,000 distinct CDR3 sequences, roughly half of which appear only once. V gene TRBV7-9 combines with J gene TRBJ2-5; perhaps TRBD2 as D (6 bases). The source material was sorted CD4+, CD8+, or CD8+CD57+ T cells (not recorded which) from PBMCs. The TCR originated in a human donor with severe aplastic anemia or a healthy control (not recorded which). This CDR3 is CASSPSEETQYF. The CDR3 DNA follows: TGTGCCAGCAGCCCTAGCGAAGAGACCCAGTACTTC.